The rows below give T cell receptor beta chains drawn from one sample of a study of graft-versus-host responses after intestinal transplantation. These TCRs are of unknown antigen specificity. Sequencing was performed with immunoSEQ multiplex PCR; in TCRdb, only in-frame clones are kept and a portion is missing. The sample records roughly 89,000 clones, around 90% being singletons. Sequencing used unstimulated CD4+ T cells sorted from spleen or lymph node cells, obtained before intestinal transplant. These receptors were taken from a human donor who received an intestinal transplant. Each CDR3 is given without its conserved first and last residue. The order of the fields is CDR3 protein, J gene, V gene.

CDR3aa: ASSSDRRGYT
j_gene: TRBJ1-2
v_gene: TRBV6-5

CDR3aa: ASMRTDEQF
j_gene: TRBJ2-1
v_gene: TRBV6-1

CDR3aa: ASSYGWGGMNQPQH
j_gene: TRBJ1-5
v_gene: TRBV5-6

CDR3aa: ASSPTVETDTQY
j_gene: TRBJ2-3
v_gene: TRBV5-6

CDR3aa: ASRQGLYGYT
j_gene: TRBJ1-2
v_gene: TRBV9

CDR3aa: ASSDIGGGAIDTQY
j_gene: TRBJ2-3
v_gene: TRBV6-4

CDR3aa: ASSPSSGEETQY
j_gene: TRBJ2-5
v_gene: TRBV5-1

CDR3aa: ASSLWTSGRAYNEQF
j_gene: TRBJ2-1
v_gene: TRBV19

CDR3aa: ASTKQGPQLSYEQY
j_gene: TRBJ2-7
v_gene: TRBV2

CDR3aa: ASSIDSRQTSYEQY
j_gene: TRBJ2-7
v_gene: TRBV19

CDR3aa: ASSLTYPEEETQY
j_gene: TRBJ2-5
v_gene: TRBV5-1

CDR3aa: ASTTRRETGGPSNTEAF
j_gene: TRBJ1-1
v_gene: TRBV28

CDR3aa: ASSGGPLGAEKLF
j_gene: TRBJ1-4
v_gene: TRBV5-1

CDR3aa: SVLWTSGGLRY
j_gene: TRBJ2-5
v_gene: TRBV29-1

CDR3aa: ASSFKIQGGPEQY
j_gene: TRBJ2-7
v_gene: TRBV11-2

CDR3aa: ATSREVYTSQY
j_gene: TRBJ2-7
v_gene: TRBV15

CDR3aa: AWSRGTGASYEQY
j_gene: TRBJ2-7
v_gene: TRBV30

CDR3aa: ASSRDRGRNEQF
j_gene: TRBJ2-1
v_gene: TRBV7-3

CDR3aa: ASSYEGLNTEAF
j_gene: TRBJ1-1
v_gene: TRBV11-2

CDR3aa: AIGQATYSNQPQH
j_gene: TRBJ1-5
v_gene: TRBV19

CDR3aa: ASPPSTGDLSYNEQF
j_gene: TRBJ2-1
v_gene: TRBV7-8

CDR3aa: ASGPGQGDIKPQH
j_gene: TRBJ1-5
v_gene: TRBV6-5

CDR3aa: ASNPPGGRPQH
j_gene: TRBJ1-5
v_gene: TRBV28

CDR3aa: ASSPLGANYGYT
j_gene: TRBJ1-2
v_gene: TRBV6-5

CDR3aa: ASSMKQGWSHEQY
j_gene: TRBJ2-7
v_gene: TRBV19

CDR3aa: ASSNLLGGKPQH
j_gene: TRBJ1-5
v_gene: TRBV19

CDR3aa: ASSIAGQIYGYT
j_gene: TRBJ1-2
v_gene: TRBV19

CDR3aa: AISDRDYTEAF
j_gene: TRBJ1-1
v_gene: TRBV10-3

CDR3aa: ASRQRAPQGGEQY
j_gene: TRBJ2-7
v_gene: TRBV28

CDR3aa: ASSYLGREDGYT
j_gene: TRBJ1-2
v_gene: TRBV6-6

CDR3aa: AWSVRGNQPQH
j_gene: TRBJ1-5
v_gene: TRBV30

CDR3aa: ASSSDSNRGDTQY
j_gene: TRBJ2-3
v_gene: TRBV6-5

CDR3aa: ASSEQGYEQY
j_gene: TRBJ2-7
v_gene: TRBV6-1

CDR3aa: AWSQQSNYGYT
j_gene: TRBJ1-2
v_gene: TRBV30

CDR3aa: ASSQGTTGNEKLF
j_gene: TRBJ1-4
v_gene: TRBV4-1

CDR3aa: ASSLVGDRDGYT
j_gene: TRBJ1-2
v_gene: TRBV5-1

CDR3aa: AWRGIAGRRNNEQF
j_gene: TRBJ2-1
v_gene: TRBV30

CDR3aa: ASSLGLAGGPYEQF
j_gene: TRBJ2-1
v_gene: TRBV5-6

CDR3aa: ARLRETNEKLF
j_gene: TRBJ1-4
v_gene: TRBV5-4

CDR3aa: ASSEDQGHGADTQY
j_gene: TRBJ2-3
v_gene: TRBV9

CDR3aa: ASSPDSRTEAF
j_gene: TRBJ1-1
v_gene: TRBV19